This paragraph reports one T cell receptor (beta chain). This CDR3 spans 13 amino acids. The germline V gene has CDR1 MNHNY and CDR2 SVGAGI (reference sequence). Trimming stripped 8 bases from V and 6 bases from J, with 14 bases between. The data are from a study of blood T cell repertoires in COVID-19. Study overall: The United States, Italy and Spain provided the acute and convalescent COVID-19 samples. From T cells, B-cell-depleted T cells, or PBMCs came the material, which was cDNA or gDNA.

Methods used by the authors: Amplification with reference gene primers provided the estimates of nucleated cell counts. Generated by immunoSEQ multiplex PCR, the TCRdb table keeps only in-frame clones and is missing some. V, J and clone size are taken as reported in that table, and D and trimming were inferred from the DNA itself. This table holds 100,000 to 150,000 clones, 74% found once. V usage is TRBV6-6 and J usage is TRBJ2-1, with D possibly TRBD2 on 7 matching bases. The clonotype originates from a man aged 55 to 70 with acute or convalescent COVID-19. The sample taken for sequencing was peripheral blood. The CDR3: CASEGGGFNEQFF. CDR3 DNA: TGTGCCAGCGAGGGGGGAGGGTTCAATGAGCAGTTCTTC.